The source of this T cell receptor beta chain is a study of CD8 T cells in ankylosing spondylitis. Regarding the study as a whole: A TCR beta motif of under ten highly homologous variants seemed to mark ankylosing spondylitis blood. Disease-associated clones were reportedly significantly overrepresented in matched ankylosing spondylitis synovial fluid. Existing reports had already noted some motif variants in reactive arthritis synovial fluid and blood.

V lost 6 bases, J lost 4 bases, and 4 bases stayed unmatched. The CDR3 runs to 14 residues. The germline V gene has CDR1 MDHEN and CDR2 SYDVKM. Preparation of TCR beta libraries was done by quantitative 5'-RACE with molecular barcodes. TCRdb processed the 5' RACE reads anew with MiXCR; each CDR3 protein has one entry. The sample consists of some 17,000 distinct CDR3 sequences, roughly 8.2% of them appearing once. This clonotype was counted between two and nine times. Its antigen is currently unknown. The TCR sequence derives from a male donor with ankylosing spondylitis or in good health (not recorded which). V usage is TRBV28 and J usage is TRBJ2-2, with 8 bases aligning to TRBD1. Sequencing was carried out using blood. The CDR3 nucleotides are TGTGCCAGCAGCCAGCAGGGGGCCACCGGGGAGCTGTTTTTT. Its translation is CASSQQGATGELFF. Filled out from reference TRBV28 and TRBJ2-2, the complete variable domain reads DVKVTQSSRYLVKRTGEKVFLECVQDMDHENMFWYRQDPGLGLRLIYFSYDVKMKEKGDIPEGYSVSREKKERFSLILESASTNQTSMYLCASSQQGATGELFFGEGSRLTVL.